These 9 T cell receptor beta chains share one sample of origin, sequenced in a study of siplizumab effects on memory and regulatory T cells. Using immunoSEQ multiplex PCR, the repertoire was profiled, and TCRdb retains in-frame clones only, with some absent. The sample shows about 98,000 clones, about 93% of them seen only once. The sample consisted of CD4+ T cells sorted from blood. These receptor sequences come from a human donor in good health.

This chain uses TRBV5-4 with TRBJ2-1, with 11 bases lining up with TRBD1. The germline V gene has CDR1 SGHNT and CDR2 YYREEE (reference sequence). This CDR3 region has 17 residues. The trim removed 4 bases at V and 7 bases at J, leaving 13 bases unmatched. The CDR3 spells CASSPSPPGQGVNEQFF. Here the CDR3 DNA reads TGTGCCAGCAGCCCAAGTCCTCCGGGACAGGGGGTAAATGAGCAGTTCTTC.

V and J are TRBV6-6 and TRBJ2-4; 7 bases fit TRBD1. The J segment lost 6 bases and the V segment lost 6 bases, leaving 11 bases of the junction unmatched. CDR3 length equals 15 residues. Germline values: CDR1 MNHNY, CDR2 SVGAGI (reference sequence). DNA of the CDR3: TGTGCCAGCAGGGCTTACCGGGACAGCCCAAACATTCAGTACTTC. Translating it yields CASRAYRDSPNIQYF.

This clone was found once. The chain employs TRBV28 and TRBJ1-2; D possibly corresponds to TRBD1 (6 bases). CDR1 and CDR2 from the germline V gene are MDHEN and SYDVKM. CDR3 length: 16 residues. Trimming took 6 bases from V and 7 from J, leaving 24 bases between them. The CDR3 bases are TGTGCCAGCAGCCCAACAGTGGGGGCGAATTCGGGTGGCTACACCTTC. Its protein is CASSPTVGANSGGYTF.

This chain links TRBV6-5 with TRBJ2-5; 10 bases are a match to TRBD1. V gave up 6 bases and J gave up 4 bases; unmatched junction bases: 8. Germline V gene lookup returns CDR1 MNHEY and CDR2 SVGAGI. CDR3 size: 15 residues. This CDR3 is CASRRDRGIVETQYF. Written as DNA, the CDR3 is TGTGCCAGCAGAAGGGACAGGGGAATCGTAGAGACCCAGTACTTC.

This clone appeared once. This chain links TRBV5-1 with TRBJ2-3, with TRBD2 matching 9 bases. The J segment lost 3 bases and the V segment lost 4 bases, leaving 6 bases of the junction unmatched. This CDR3 contains 15 residues. Germline CDR1 SGHRS, CDR2 YFSETQ. The CDR3 loop is CASSHRTSVTDTQYF. The CDR3 DNA reads as TGCGCCAGCAGCCACCGGACTAGCGTGACAGATACGCAGTATTTT.

The chain combines TRBV6-1 with TRBJ1-5; no definite D call. Germline loops: CDR1 MNHNS, CDR2 SASEGT. Trimming cost V 3 bases and J 14 bases, with 14 bases left between them. The CDR3 has 12 amino acids. CDR3 DNA: TGTGCCAGCAGTGACGTAGGGCTTGGGGAGCATTTT. This translates into CASSDVGLGEHF.

The genes are TRBV27 and TRBJ2-7; the D is unclear. Germline CDR1 is MNHEY and CDR2 is SMNVEV (reference sequence). V lost 3 bases, J lost 3 bases, and 15 bases lay in between. The CDR3 sequence is 15 residues long. CDR3 region: CASSFSETQSYEQYF. The CDR3, as DNA: TGTGCCAGCAGTTTCAGCGAGACCCAAAGCTACGAGCAGTACTTC.

This sequence joins TRBV6-1 and TRBJ2-3; 9 bases match TRBD2. The trim removed 8 bases at V and 3 bases at J, leaving 9 bases unmatched. The CDR3 sequence is 15 residues long. Looked up from germline, CDR1 is MNHNS and CDR2 is SASEGT. The CDR3, as DNA: TGTGCCAGCCAACTCGGACTAGCGTCGACAGATACGCAGTATTTT. This gives the protein CASQLGLASTDTQYF.

The V call is TRBV27, the J call TRBJ2-1; D might be TRBD1 (8 bases). The CDR3 contains 15 residues. Germline assignment: CDR1 MNHEY and CDR2 SMNVEV (reference sequence). Deletions cut 6 bases from V and 4 bases from J, with 16 bases between. CDR3 DNA: TGTGCCAGCAGCTCAGCGGGGACAGGTTACAATGAGCAGTTCTTC. Residues: CASSSAGTGYNEQFF.